This passage covers 18 T cell receptor beta chains from one sample sequenced in a study of shared clonotypes between healthy human individuals. Using immunoSEQ multiplex PCR, the repertoire was profiled, and TCRdb retains in-frame clones only, with some absent. This table holds roughly 2,300,000 clones, less than 95% found once. Sequenced material: naive CD4+ T cells from PBMCs. The subset is: CD45RA+ positively selected. The receptor source for this set is a man aged 18-30 years in good health. Some clones in this sample may be carry-over from other donors' samples.

The chain has TRBV11-3 and TRBJ2-5, with 7 positions matching TRBD1. The length of the CDR3 is 15 residues. V lost 1 base to trimming and J lost 1 base; unmatched junction nucleotides: 3. Per germline, CDR1 SGHNT and CDR2 YENEEA. This CDR3 is CASSLGDSTQETQYF. The CDR3, as DNA: TGTGCCAGCAGCTTAGGGGACAGCACCCAAGAGACCCAGTACTTC.

J is TRBJ1-1 and V is TRBV6-6; D is possibly TRBD1 (6 bases). The CDR3 spans 13 residues. Trimming removed 11 bases from V and 0 bases from J, with 13 bases in between. Germline V gives CDR1 MNHNY, CDR2 SVGAGI (reference sequence). CDR3 DNA sequence: TGTGCCCTGAAACAGGGCATGAACACTGAAGCTTTCTTT. As protein: CALKQGMNTEAFF.

CDR3 coding DNA: TGTGCCAGCAGCTTAGCCTGGGGTCCCACCTACGAGCAGTACTTC. Residues: CASSLAWGPTYEQYF. The chain is built from TRBV11-2 and TRBJ2-7; no definite D call. CDR3 length: 15 amino acids. CDR1 SGHAT and CDR2 FQNNGV come from the germline V gene. The V and J ends lost 1 base and 2 bases respectively, with 12 bases between them.

V and J are TRBV14 and TRBJ2-7, with 12 positions matching TRBD2. Germline V CDR1 and CDR2: SGHDN, FVKESK. The trim removed 1 base at V and 6 bases at J, leaving 10 bases unmatched. The CDR3 runs 17 residues. The CDR3 DNA sequence: TGTGCCAGCAGCCAAGTGGCTAGCGGGAGGGGTTCGAGCGAGCAGTACTTC. Amino acid sequence: CASSQVASGRGSSEQYF.

This rearrangement joins TRBV28 to TRBJ2-4; no clear D gene. CDR1 is MDHEN and CDR2 is SYDVKM in the germline V gene. The CDR3 is made up of 13 amino acids. V was shortened by 6 bases and J by 7 bases, with 13 bases between the two germline ends. This chain's CDR3 is CASSSQIGNIQYF. The CDR3 coding sequence is TGTGCCAGCAGCTCCCAGATTGGGAACATTCAGTACTTC.

For this clone: Distinct nucleotide sequences in the sample also encode this CDR3. The J gene is TRBJ2-5, the V gene TRBV20-1; the D is unclear. This CDR3 has 10 amino acids. V dropped 5 bases and J dropped 2 bases, with 3 bases sitting between them. CDR1 and CDR2 from the germline V gene are DFQATT and SNEGSKA (reference sequence). The CDR3 DNA reads as TGCAGTGCTGTACAAGAGACCCAGTACTTC. This translates into CSAVQETQYF.

The chain employs TRBV18 and TRBJ2-1; 8 nucleotides align to TRBD1. With 3 bases clipped from V and 7 bases from J, the junction kept 8 bases outside the gene matches. Per germline, CDR1 KGHSH and CDR2 LQKENI. The CDR3 is 15 residues long. The CDR3, as DNA: TGTGCCAGCTCACCCCGGACAGGGCCGGCGAATGAGCAGTTCTTC. Its protein product is CASSPRTGPANEQFF.

The V call is TRBV18, the J call TRBJ2-6; 11 bases map to TRBD1. Per germline, CDR1 KGHSH and CDR2 LQKENI. There are 19 residues in the CDR3. J was trimmed by 1 base and V by 2 bases; bases with no gene match: 7. CDR3 residues: CASSPYFGTGGSGANVLTF. As DNA, the CDR3 is TGTGCCAGCTCACCATACTTCGGGACAGGGGGGTCTGGGGCCAACGTCCTGACTTTC.

V gene TRBV5-1 combines with J gene TRBJ1-2, with 9 bases that match TRBD1. Germline V CDR1 and CDR2: SGHRS, YFSETQ. The CDR3 loop spans 17 amino acids. V dropped 5 bases and J dropped 2; count of bases not matched to a gene: 13. CDR3 nucleotide sequence: TGCGCCAGCAGTCCCGAGCCCCCGGGACAGGGAAACTATGGCTACACCTTC. It yields the protein CASSPEPPGQGNYGYTF. The full variable domain, completed using reference TRBV5-1 and TRBJ1-2, is KAGVTQTPRYLIKTRGQQVTLSCSPISGHRSVSWYQQTPGQGLQFLFEYFSETQRNKGNFPGRFSGRQFSNSRSEMNVSTLELGDSALYLCASSPEPPGQGNYGYTFGSGTRLTVV.

CDR3 in DNA: TGCAGCGTTGTGGATCCAGGGGTAGTCAATGGCTACACCTTC. It specifies CSVVDPGVVNGYTF. This rearrangement joins TRBV29-1 to TRBJ1-2, with D possibly being TRBD1 (6 bases). V was shortened by 4 bases and J by 6 bases, with 18 bases between the two germline ends. The V gene's germline CDR1 is SQVTM and CDR2 ANQGSEA. The CDR3 contains 14 residues.

The J gene is TRBJ2-2, the V gene TRBV27, with D possibly being TRBD1 (6 bases). Germline values: CDR1 MNHEY, CDR2 SMNVEV (reference sequence). This CDR3 contains 17 residues. Trimming shortened V by 10 bases and J by 4 bases, and 25 bases separated the two germline ends. The DNA for the CDR3 is TGTGCCACCAAACCACAGGGTAGGGGGTCGGGCACCGGGGAGCTGTTTTTT. This codes for CATKPQGRGSGTGELFF.

The DNA of the CDR3 is TGTGCCAGCAGCCCAGGGGACAGGTGGGGCAATGAGCAGTTCTTC. It specifies CASSPGDRWGNEQFF. The chain joins TRBV14 to TRBJ2-1; 8 positions match TRBD1. Germline V gene lookup returns CDR1 SGHDN and CDR2 FVKESK. Trimming removed 4 bases from V and 6 bases from J; junction bases left unmatched: 8. CDR3 length equals 15 residues.

A single count supports this clone. The rearrangement uses TRBV30 and TRBJ1-3, with D tentatively TRBD1 (5 bases). CDR1 is GTSNPN and CDR2 is SVGIG in the germline V gene (reference sequence). Trimming left V 4 bases short and J 4 bases short, with 14 bases between. There are 14 residues in the CDR3. Here the CDR3 reads CAWTFGGNGNTIYF. The CDR3 DNA is TGTGCCTGGACTTTCGGGGGAAACGGAAACACCATATATTTT. Combining the CDR3 with reference TRBV30 and TRBJ1-3 gives the whole variable domain SQTIHQWPATLVQPVGSPLSLECTVEGTSNPNLYWYRQAAGRGLQLLFYSVGIGQISSEVPQNLSASRPQDRQFILSSKKLLLSDSGFYLCAWTFGGNGNTIYFGEGSWLTVV.

The V gene is TRBV7-2, the J gene TRBJ2-1, with 8 bases fitting TRBD1. The germline CDR1 and CDR2 sequences are SGHTA and FQGNSA. The CDR3 is made up of 13 amino acids. V lost 5 bases, J lost 10 bases, and 7 bases stayed unmatched. The CDR3 spells CASSIKDRGEQFF. In nucleotides, the CDR3 is TGTGCCAGCAGCATTAAAGACAGGGGAGAGCAGTTCTTC.

The V call is TRBV5-4, the J call TRBJ2-7, with D possibly being TRBD2 (6 bases). This CDR3 is built from 13 residues. CDR1 and CDR2 from the germline V gene are SGHNT and YYREEE (reference sequence). V was pared by 0 bases and J by 7 bases, with 11 bases between. This CDR3 reads CASSLVSGEEQYF. Here the CDR3 DNA reads TGTGCCAGCAGCTTGGTATCGGGGGAAGAGCAGTACTTC.

On this clone itself: The sample has other DNA sequences that encode this CDR3 too. The V call is TRBV11-2, the J call TRBJ2-7, with D perhaps matching TRBD2 (5 bases). V lost 5 bases, J lost 3 bases, and 8 bases lay in between. The germline V gene has CDR1 SGHAT and CDR2 FQNNGV. The CDR3 runs to 12 residues. The CDR3 DNA sequence: TGTGCCAGCAGCCCGGCGGGCTACGAGCAGTACTTC. Its protein product is CASSPAGYEQYF.

This chain uses TRBV5-1 with TRBJ2-7, with no clear D. Germline-derived CDR1 and CDR2 are SGHRS and YFSETQ. This CDR3 region has 15 residues. Trimming took off 1 base at V and 10 bases at J, with 21 bases between the two ends. The CDR3 loop is CASSLNSSPTVPQYF. In DNA form, the CDR3 reads TGCGCCAGCAGCTTGAACAGTTCTCCTACCGTCCCCCAGTACTTC. Combining the CDR3 with reference TRBV5-1 and TRBJ2-7 gives the whole variable domain KAGVTQTPRYLIKTRGQQVTLSCSPISGHRSVSWYQQTPGQGLQFLFEYFSETQRNKGNFPGRFSGRQFSNSRSEMNVSTLELGDSALYLCASSLNSSPTVPQYFGPGTRLTVT.

The chain uses TRBV9 and TRBJ2-2; D is possibly TRBD2 (6 bases). The germline V and J ends were trimmed by 4 bases and 4 bases, with 17 bases remaining between them. The CDR3 contains 16 residues. Germline values: CDR1 SGDLS, CDR2 YYNGEE. CDR3 sequence reads: CASSPAPSDSTGELFF. In nucleotides, the CDR3 is TGTGCCAGCAGCCCAGCCCCTAGCGATAGCACCGGGGAGCTGTTTTTT.